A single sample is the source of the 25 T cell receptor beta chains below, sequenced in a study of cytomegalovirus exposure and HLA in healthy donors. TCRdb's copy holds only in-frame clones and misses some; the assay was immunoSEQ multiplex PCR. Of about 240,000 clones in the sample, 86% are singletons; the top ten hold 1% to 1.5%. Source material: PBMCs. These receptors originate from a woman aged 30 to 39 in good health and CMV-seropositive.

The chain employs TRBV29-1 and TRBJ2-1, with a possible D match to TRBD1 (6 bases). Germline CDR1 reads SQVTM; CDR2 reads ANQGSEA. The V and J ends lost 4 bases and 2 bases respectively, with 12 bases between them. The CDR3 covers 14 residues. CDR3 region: CSVAGQYPYNEQFF. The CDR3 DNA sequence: TGCAGCGTTGCTGGACAGTACCCCTACAATGAGCAGTTCTTC.

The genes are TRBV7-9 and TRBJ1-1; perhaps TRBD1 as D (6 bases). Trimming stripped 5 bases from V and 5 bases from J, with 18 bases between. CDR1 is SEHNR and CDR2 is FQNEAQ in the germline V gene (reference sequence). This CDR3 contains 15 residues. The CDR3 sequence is CASSRVDGRGTEAFF. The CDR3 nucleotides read TGTGCCAGCAGCCGAGTAGACGGGAGGGGGACTGAAGCTTTCTTT.

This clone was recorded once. The chain's CDR3 is CASSLGLAGNNEQFF. CDR3 in DNA: TGTGCCAGCAGCTTAGGACTAGCGGGGAACAATGAGCAGTTCTTC. The chain recombines TRBV11-3 with TRBJ2-1; 11 bases map to TRBD2. Unmatched junction bases numbered 1, after V lost 1 base and J lost 5 bases. Germline V gene sequence: CDR1 SGHNT, CDR2 YENEEA. The CDR3 extends over 15 amino acids. The full variable domain, its missing parts supplied by reference TRBV11-3 and TRBJ2-1, is EAGVVQSPRYKIIEKKQPVAFWCNPISGHNTLYWYLQNLGQGPELLIRYENEEAVDDSQLPKDRFSAERLKGVDSTLKIQPAELGDSAVYLCASSLGLAGNNEQFFGPGTRLTVL.

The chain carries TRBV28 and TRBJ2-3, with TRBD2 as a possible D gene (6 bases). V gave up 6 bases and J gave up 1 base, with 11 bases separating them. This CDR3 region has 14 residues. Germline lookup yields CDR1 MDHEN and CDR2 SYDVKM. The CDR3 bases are TGTGCCAGCAGCCAAAGCGGGCGCACAGATACGCAGTATTTT. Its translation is CASSQSGRTDTQYF.

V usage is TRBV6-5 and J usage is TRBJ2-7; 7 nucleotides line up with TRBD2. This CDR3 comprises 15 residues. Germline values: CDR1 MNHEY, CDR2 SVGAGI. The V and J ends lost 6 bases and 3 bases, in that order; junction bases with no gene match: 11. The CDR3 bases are TGTGCCAGCAGCCGTGGTGCAGCGGGGTACTACGAGCAGTACTTC. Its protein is CASSRGAAGYYEQYF.

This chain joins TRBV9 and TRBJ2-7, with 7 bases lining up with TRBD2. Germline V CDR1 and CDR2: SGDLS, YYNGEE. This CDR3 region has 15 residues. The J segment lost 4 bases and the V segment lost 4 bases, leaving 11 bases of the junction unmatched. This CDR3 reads CASSSGDYPSYEQYF. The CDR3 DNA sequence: TGTGCCAGCAGCTCCGGGGACTATCCGTCGTACGAGCAGTACTTC.

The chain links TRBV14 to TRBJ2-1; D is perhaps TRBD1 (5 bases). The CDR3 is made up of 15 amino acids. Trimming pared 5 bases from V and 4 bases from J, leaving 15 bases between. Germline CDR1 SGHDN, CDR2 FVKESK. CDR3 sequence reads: CASSGGAELYNEQFF. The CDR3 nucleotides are TGTGCCAGCAGCGGTGGGGCGGAACTGTACAATGAGCAGTTCTTC.

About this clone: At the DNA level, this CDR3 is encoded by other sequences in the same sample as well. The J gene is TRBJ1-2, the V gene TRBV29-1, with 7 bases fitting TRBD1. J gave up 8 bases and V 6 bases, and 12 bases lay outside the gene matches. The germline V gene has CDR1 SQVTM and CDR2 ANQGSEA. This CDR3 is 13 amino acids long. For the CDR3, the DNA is TGCAGCGTCTCTGACAGGGAAAGTTACGGCTACACCTTC. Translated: CSVSDRESYGYTF.

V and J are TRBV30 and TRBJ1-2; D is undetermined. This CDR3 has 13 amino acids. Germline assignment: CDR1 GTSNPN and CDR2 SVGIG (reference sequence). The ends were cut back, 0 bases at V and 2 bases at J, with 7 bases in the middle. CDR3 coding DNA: TGTGCCTGGAGTGTTAAGGAGAACTATGGCTACACCTTC. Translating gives CAWSVKENYGYTF. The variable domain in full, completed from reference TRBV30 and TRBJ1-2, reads SQTIHQWPATLVQPVGSPLSLECTVEGTSNPNLYWYRQAAGRGLQLLFYSVGIGQISSEVPQNLSASRPQDRQFILSSKKLLLSDSGFYLCAWSVKENYGYTFGSGTRLTVV.

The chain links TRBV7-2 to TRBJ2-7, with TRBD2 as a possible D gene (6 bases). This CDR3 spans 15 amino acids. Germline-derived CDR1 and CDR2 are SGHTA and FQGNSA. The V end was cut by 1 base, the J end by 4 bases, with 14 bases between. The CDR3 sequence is CASSLDYLAKYEQYF. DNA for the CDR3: TGTGCCAGCAGCTTAGACTACCTAGCGAAGTACGAGCAGTACTTC.

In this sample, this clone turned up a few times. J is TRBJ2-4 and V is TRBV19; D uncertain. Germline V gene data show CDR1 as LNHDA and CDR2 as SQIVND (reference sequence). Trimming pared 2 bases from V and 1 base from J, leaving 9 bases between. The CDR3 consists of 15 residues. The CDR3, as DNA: TGTGCCAGTAGTATACGCAGGATGGCCAAAAACATTCAGTACTTC. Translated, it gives CASSIRRMAKNIQYF.

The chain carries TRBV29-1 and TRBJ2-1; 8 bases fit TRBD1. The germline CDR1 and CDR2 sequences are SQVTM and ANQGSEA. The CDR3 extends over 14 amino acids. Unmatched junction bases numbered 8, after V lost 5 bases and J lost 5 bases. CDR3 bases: TGCAGCGTTCAAGGGGGACAGGCCCACAATGAGCAGTTCTTC. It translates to CSVQGGQAHNEQFF.

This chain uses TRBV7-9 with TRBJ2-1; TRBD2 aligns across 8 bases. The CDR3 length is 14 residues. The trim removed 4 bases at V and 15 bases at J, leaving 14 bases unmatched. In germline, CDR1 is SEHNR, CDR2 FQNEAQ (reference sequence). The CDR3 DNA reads TGTGCCAGCAGCTCCGCCGGTAGCGGGACTTCACCGTTCTTC. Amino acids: CASSSAGSGTSPFF. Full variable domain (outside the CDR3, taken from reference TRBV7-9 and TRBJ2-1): DTGVSQNPRHKITKRGQNVTFRCDPISEHNRLYWYRQTLGQGPEFLTYFQNEAQLEKSRLLSDRFSAERPKGSFSTLEIQRTEQGDSAMYLCASSSAGSGTSPFFGPGTRLTVL.

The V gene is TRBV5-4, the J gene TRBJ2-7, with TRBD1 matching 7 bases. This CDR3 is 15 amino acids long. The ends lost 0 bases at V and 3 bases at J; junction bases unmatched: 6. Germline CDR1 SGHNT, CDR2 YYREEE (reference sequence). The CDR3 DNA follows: TGTGCCAGCAGCTTGGCCACAGGGGCGGACTACGAGCAGTACTTC. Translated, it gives CASSLATGADYEQYF. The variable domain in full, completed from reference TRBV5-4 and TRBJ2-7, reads ETGVTQSPTHLIKTRGQQVTLRCSSQSGHNTVSWYQQALGQGPQFIFQYYREEENGRGNFPPRFSGLQFPNYSSELNVNALELDDSALYLCASSLATGADYEQYFGPGTRLTVT.

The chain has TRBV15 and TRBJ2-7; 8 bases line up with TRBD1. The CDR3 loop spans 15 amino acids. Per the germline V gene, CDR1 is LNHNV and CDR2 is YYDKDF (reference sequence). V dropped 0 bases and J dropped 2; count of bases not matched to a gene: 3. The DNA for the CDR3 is TGTGCCACCAGCAGAGATTGGACAGGGACCTACGAGCAGTACTTC. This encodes CATSRDWTGTYEQYF.

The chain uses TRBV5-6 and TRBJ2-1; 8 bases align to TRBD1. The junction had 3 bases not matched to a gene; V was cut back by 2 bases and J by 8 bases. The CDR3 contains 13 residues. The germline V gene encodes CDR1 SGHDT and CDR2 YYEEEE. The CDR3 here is CASSLGQGDEQFF. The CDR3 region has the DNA TGTGCCAGCAGCTTAGGACAGGGAGATGAGCAGTTCTTC.

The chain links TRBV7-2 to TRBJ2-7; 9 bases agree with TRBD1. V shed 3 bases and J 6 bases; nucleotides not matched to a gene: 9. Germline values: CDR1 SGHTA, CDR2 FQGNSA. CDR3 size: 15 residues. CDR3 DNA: TGTGCCAGCAGCTTCGCGGGACAGGGACTTCGCGAGCAGTACTTC. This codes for CASSFAGQGLREQYF.

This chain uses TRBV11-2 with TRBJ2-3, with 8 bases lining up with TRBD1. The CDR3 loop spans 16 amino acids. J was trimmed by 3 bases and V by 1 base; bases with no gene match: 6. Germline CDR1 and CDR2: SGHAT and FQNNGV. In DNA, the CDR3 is TGTGCCAGCAGCTTAGCCGGACAGGGACGGACAGATACGCAGTATTTT. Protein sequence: CASSLAGQGRTDTQYF.

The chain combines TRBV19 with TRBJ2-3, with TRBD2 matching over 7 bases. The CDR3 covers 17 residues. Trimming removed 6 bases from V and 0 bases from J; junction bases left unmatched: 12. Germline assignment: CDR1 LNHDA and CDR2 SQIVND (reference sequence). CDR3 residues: CASSPIRGSVSTDTQYF. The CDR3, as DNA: TGTGCCAGTAGCCCCATCCGCGGGAGCGTCAGCACAGATACGCAGTATTTT.

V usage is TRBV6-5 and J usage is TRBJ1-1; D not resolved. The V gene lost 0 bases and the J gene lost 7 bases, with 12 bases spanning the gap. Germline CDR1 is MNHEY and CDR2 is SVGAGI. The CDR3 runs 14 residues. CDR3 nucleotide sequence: TGTGCCAGCAGTTACTCGAGTGGGAGCTATGAAGCTTTCTTT. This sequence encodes CASSYSSGSYEAFF.

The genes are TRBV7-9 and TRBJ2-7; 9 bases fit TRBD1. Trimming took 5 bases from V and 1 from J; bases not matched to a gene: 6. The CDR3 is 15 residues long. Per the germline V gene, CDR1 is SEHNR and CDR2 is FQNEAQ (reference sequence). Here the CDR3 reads CASSVRDRESYEQYF. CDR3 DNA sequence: TGTGCCAGCAGCGTACGGGACAGGGAGTCCTACGAGCAGTACTTC.

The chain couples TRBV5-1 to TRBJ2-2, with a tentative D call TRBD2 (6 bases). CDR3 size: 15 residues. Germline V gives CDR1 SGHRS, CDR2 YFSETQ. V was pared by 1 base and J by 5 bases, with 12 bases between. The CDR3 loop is CASSLSGDRTGELFF. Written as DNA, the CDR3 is TGCGCCAGCAGCTTGTCGGGAGATCGAACCGGGGAGCTGTTTTTT.

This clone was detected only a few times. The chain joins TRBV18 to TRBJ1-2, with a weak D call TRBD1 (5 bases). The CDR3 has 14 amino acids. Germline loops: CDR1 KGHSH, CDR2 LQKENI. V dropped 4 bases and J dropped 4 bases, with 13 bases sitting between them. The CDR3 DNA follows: TGTGCCAGCTCACAAGAAGACAGACTCTATGGCTACACCTTC. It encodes CASSQEDRLYGYTF.

CDR3 amino acids: CASSDAAVLFNQPQHF. CDR3 DNA sequence: TGTGCCAGCAGTGACGCGGCAGTCCTCTTCAATCAGCCCCAGCATTTT. The chain links TRBV6-1 to TRBJ1-5, with unresolved D. The CDR3 spans 16 residues. CDR1 is MNHNS and CDR2 is SASEGT in the germline V gene. The germline V and J ends were trimmed by 3 bases and 3 bases, with 15 bases remaining between them.

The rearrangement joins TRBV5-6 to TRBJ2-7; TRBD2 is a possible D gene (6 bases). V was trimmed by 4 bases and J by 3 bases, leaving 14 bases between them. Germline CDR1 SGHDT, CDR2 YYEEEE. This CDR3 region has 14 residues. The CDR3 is CASSLSGTSYEQYF. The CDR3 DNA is TGTGCCAGCAGCCTTAGCGGTACGAGCTACGAGCAGTACTTC.